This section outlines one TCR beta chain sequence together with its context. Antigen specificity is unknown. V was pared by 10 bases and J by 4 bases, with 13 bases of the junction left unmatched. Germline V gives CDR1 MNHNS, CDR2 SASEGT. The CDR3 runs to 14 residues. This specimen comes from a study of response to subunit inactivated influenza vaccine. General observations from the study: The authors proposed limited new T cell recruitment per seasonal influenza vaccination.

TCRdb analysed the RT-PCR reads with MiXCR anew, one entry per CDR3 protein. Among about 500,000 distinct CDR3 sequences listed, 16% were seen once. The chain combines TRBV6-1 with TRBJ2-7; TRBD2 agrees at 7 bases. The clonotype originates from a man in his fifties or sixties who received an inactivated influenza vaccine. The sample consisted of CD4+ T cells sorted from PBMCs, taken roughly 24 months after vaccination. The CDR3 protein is CAISRGGSVYEQYF. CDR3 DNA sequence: TGTGCCATCTCAAGGGGAGGGAGTGTTTACGAGCAGTACTTC.